This T cell receptor beta chain was identified in a study of T cell clonality in common variable immunodeficiency. Study-level results: Fewer deletions and N-nucleotide insertions were reportedly seen in common variable immunodeficiency TCR beta sequences. Compared with healthy controls, CVID subjects showed increased TCRbeta clonality, mostly in about a third.

Of CVID subjects, 15 were female and around 27 male, mean age approximately 40. For at least one year, all CVID subjects received replacement immunoglobulin. There are 11 residues in the CDR3. Germline V CDR1 and CDR2: GTSNPN, SVGIG (reference sequence). Trimming stripped 8 bases from V and 3 bases from J, with 9 bases between. This clone was seen at least ten times. Its antigen is unknown. From the germline J gene comes the end of the CDR3, since the read stops 3 residues before it. Clones were sequenced by immunoSEQ multiplex PCR, and TCRdb holds only the in-frame ones, with some missing. The profile covers 40,000 or so clones, none occurring a single time.

The sequencing input was peripheral blood mononuclear cells. The clonotype comes from a human donor with common variable immunodeficiency. This sequence joins TRBV30 and TRBJ2-3; no firm D call. Partial CDR3 DNA: TGTGCCCGTTCGACAACAGATACG. Its translation: CARSTTDT. The entire CDR3 protein reads CARSTTDTQYF.